What follows describes a single T cell receptor beta chain. The V end was cut by 5 bases, the J end by 2 bases, with 14 bases between. Looked up from germline, CDR1 is SEHNR and CDR2 is FQNEAQ (reference sequence). The CDR3 runs 15 residues. As originally analysed: Researchers report that nucleated cell counts were estimated from reference gene primer amplification. The assay was immunoSEQ multiplex PCR, and TCRdb's table has in-frame clones only and misses some. V and J calls and clone size are as listed in that table; D and trimming were resolved from the DNA. The data contain roughly 120,000 clones, 85% of them seen just once; the ten biggest clones take up roughly 1.4%. The data belong to a study of blood T cell repertoires in COVID-19. Study in general: Collection of acute and convalescent COVID-19 samples took place in the United States, Italy and Spain. Nucleic acid was either cDNA or gDNA, and it came from T cells, B-cell-depleted T cells, or PBMCs.

The J gene is TRBJ2-3, the V gene TRBV7-9, with unresolved D. The sequencing sample was made of peripheral blood. This TCR was recovered from a man aged 40-49 years with acute or convalescent COVID-19. CDR3 nucleotide sequence: TGTGCCAGCAGCCCTAAACGACGGGTCACAGATACGCAGTATTTT. Encoded protein: CASSPKRRVTDTQYF.